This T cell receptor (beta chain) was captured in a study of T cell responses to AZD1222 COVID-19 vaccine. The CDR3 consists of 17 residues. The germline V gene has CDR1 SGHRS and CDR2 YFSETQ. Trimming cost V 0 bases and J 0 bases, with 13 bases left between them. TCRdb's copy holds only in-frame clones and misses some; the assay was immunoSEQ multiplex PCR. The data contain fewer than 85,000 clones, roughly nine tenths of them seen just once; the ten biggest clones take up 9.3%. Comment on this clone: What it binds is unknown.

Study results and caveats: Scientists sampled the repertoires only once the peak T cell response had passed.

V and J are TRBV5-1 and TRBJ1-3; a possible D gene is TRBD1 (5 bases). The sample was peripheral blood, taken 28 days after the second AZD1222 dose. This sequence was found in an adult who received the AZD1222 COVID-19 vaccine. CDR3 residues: CASSLEGLSSSGNTIYF. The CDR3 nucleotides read TGCGCCAGCAGCTTGGAGGGACTGTCGAGCTCTGGAAACACCATATATTTT.